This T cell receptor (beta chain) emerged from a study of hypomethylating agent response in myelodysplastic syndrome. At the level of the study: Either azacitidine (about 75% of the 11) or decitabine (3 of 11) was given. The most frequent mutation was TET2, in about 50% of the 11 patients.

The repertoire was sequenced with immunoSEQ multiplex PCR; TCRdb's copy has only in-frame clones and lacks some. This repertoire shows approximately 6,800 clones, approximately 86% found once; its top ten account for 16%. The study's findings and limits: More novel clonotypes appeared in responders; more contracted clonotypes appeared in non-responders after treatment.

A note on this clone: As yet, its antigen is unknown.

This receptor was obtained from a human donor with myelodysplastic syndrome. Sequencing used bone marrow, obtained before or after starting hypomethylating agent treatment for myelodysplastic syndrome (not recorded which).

DNA for the CDR3: TGCGCCAGCAGCTTGGAGCCTCGACAACAGCCCCAGCATTTT. Its protein product is CASSLEPRQQPQHF. The chain recombines TRBV5-1 with TRBJ1-5; unclear D gene. The germline gives CDR1 SGHRS, CDR2 YFSETQ. Trimming left V 0 bases short and J 7 bases short, with 11 bases between. The length of the CDR3 is 14 residues.